This T cell receptor beta chain appears in the sequencing data of a study of control samples from healthy donors and cancer patients. Some clones are missing from TCRdb's copy, which holds only in-frame ones; the method was immunoSEQ multiplex PCR. The table has 100,000 to 150,000 clones, about nine tenths seen once. The CDR3 contains 13 residues. The germline V gene encodes CDR1 SGHNT and CDR2 YYREEE (reference sequence). V was trimmed by 1 base and J by 5 bases, leaving 9 bases between them. This chain joins TRBV5-4 and TRBJ1-2, with D uncertain. The sample taken for sequencing was blood. The TCR comes from a young man in good health. The CDR3 nucleotides are TGTGCCAGCAGCTTGTCCGGAGAATATGGCTACACCTTC. It specifies CASSLSGEYGYTF.